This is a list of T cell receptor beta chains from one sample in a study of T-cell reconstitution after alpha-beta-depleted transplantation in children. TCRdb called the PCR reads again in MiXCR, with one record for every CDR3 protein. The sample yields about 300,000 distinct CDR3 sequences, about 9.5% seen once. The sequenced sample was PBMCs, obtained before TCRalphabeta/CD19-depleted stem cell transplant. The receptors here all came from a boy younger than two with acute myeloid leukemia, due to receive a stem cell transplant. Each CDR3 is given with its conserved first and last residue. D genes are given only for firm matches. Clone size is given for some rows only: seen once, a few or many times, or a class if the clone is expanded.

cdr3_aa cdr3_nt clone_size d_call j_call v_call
CASSLGRLGYEQYF TGTGCCAGCAGCCTGGGACGACTAGGCTACGAGCAGTACTTC many . TRBJ2-7 TRBV28
CASSQDFREGLYEQYF TGTGCCAGCAGCCAAGATTTTAGGGAGGGCCTATACGAGCAGTACTTC many TRBD2 TRBJ2-7 TRBV14
CASSYRTSGANTGELFF TGTGCCAGCAGTTACCGGACTAGCGGGGCGAACACCGGGGAGCTGTTTTTT many TRBD2 TRBJ2-2 TRBV6-5
CASSYDQVTYEQYF TGTGCCAGCAGTTATGACCAGGTTACCTACGAGCAGTACTTC many . TRBJ2-7 TRBV6-5
CSARGTSGGVGTYNEQFF TGCAGTGCTAGAGGGACTAGCGGGGGCGTGGGGACCTACAATGAGCAGTTCTTC many TRBD2 TRBJ2-1 TRBV20-1
CASSLPPRTSGGASSYNEQFF TGCGCCAGCAGCTTGCCCCCCAGGACTAGCGGGGGGGCAAGCTCCTACAATGAGCAGTTCTTC few TRBD2 TRBJ2-1 TRBV5-1
CSAREPGLAGGLSYEQYF TGCAGTGCTAGAGAACCGGGACTAGCGGGAGGGCTCTCCTACGAGCAGTACTTC few TRBD2 TRBJ2-7 TRBV20-1
CSVEDTGTYEQYF TGCAGCGTTGAAGATACGGGGACCTACGAGCAGTACTTC . . TRBJ2-7 TRBV29-1
CASSFYPGTANEKLFF TGTGCCAGCAGCTTTTACCCGGGCACGGCTAATGAAAAACTGTTTTTT many . TRBJ1-4 TRBV7-2
CASSQEPGRPSTDTQYF TGTGCCAGCAGCCAAGAGCCGGGACGGCCAAGCACAGATACGCAGTATTTT many . TRBJ2-3 TRBV3-1
CASTLMGGVGELFF TGTGCCAGCACCCTGATGGGGGGGGTCGGGGAGCTGTTTTTT . TRBD2 TRBJ2-2 TRBV5-4
CASSIDLSRNEQYF TGTGCCAGTAGTATAGATCTAAGCCGCAACGAGCAGTACTTC . . TRBJ2-7 TRBV19
CASRRGLAGNTGELFF TGTGCCAGCAGGAGGGGACTAGCGGGAAACACCGGGGAGCTGTTTTTT many TRBD2 TRBJ2-2 TRBV9
CASSFSGRGYNEQFF TGCGCCAGCAGCTTTAGCGGGAGGGGCTACAATGAGCAGTTCTTC many TRBD2 TRBJ2-1 TRBV5-1
CASSFDRGRAETQYF TGTGCCAGTAGTTTCGACAGGGGAAGGGCGGAGACCCAGTACTTC . TRBD1 TRBJ2-5 TRBV19
CASSQEGQGKRVTQYF TGTGCCAGCAGCCAAGAAGGACAGGGGAAGAGGGTTACGCAGTATTTT few TRBD1 TRBJ2-3 TRBV3-1
CASSVGWTYNSPLHF TGTGCCAGCAGCGTCGGTTGGACCTATAATTCACCCCTCCACTTT . . TRBJ1-6 TRBV7-2
CASSLFSGTSSYEQYF TGCGCCAGCAGCTTGTTTAGCGGGACTTCCTCCTACGAGCAGTACTTC many TRBD2 TRBJ2-7 TRBV5-1
CSVRTGYLGGYTF TGCAGCGTTCGGACAGGATATCTGGGAGGCTACACCTTC many TRBD1 TRBJ1-2 TRBV29-1
CASSLDSRGPREETQYF TGTGCCAGCAGCTTAGATTCCAGGGGGCCGAGGGAAGAGACCCAGTACTTC few TRBD1 TRBJ2-5 TRBV11-2
CASSSSGTLLNTEAFF TGTGCCAGCAGTTCATCCGGGACACTGCTCAACACTGAAGCTTTCTTT many . TRBJ1-1 TRBV6-5
CASTRLAGGPPGELFF TGTGCCAGCACACGACTAGCGGGGGGCCCTCCCGGGGAGCTGTTTTTT many TRBD2 TRBJ2-2 TRBV12-3/TRBV12-4
CSVEGQGMGEQYF TGCAGCGTTGAGGGACAGGGAATGGGCGAGCAGTACTTC many TRBD1 TRBJ2-7 TRBV29-1
CASSPREEDQETQYF TGTGCCAGCTCACCAAGGGAGGAGGACCAAGAGACCCAGTACTTC . . TRBJ2-5 TRBV18
CASSYSGRFYEQYF TGTGCCAGCAGTTACTCGGGCAGGTTTTACGAGCAGTACTTC many . TRBJ2-7 TRBV6-5
CSVGGRGRFGAKNIQYF TGCAGCGTTGGAGGCAGGGGGAGATTTGGAGCCAAAAACATTCAGTACTTC many TRBD1 TRBJ2-4 TRBV29-1
CASSLVRLAELTDTQYF TGTGCCAGCAGTCTTGTACGACTAGCGGAGCTCACAGATACGCAGTATTTT many TRBD2 TRBJ2-3 TRBV28
CASSMWTSDDEQFF TGTGCCAGTAGTATGTGGACTAGCGACGATGAGCAGTTCTTC few TRBD2 TRBJ2-1 TRBV19
CASSLLGTSYEQYF TGTGCCAGCAGCTTGCTGGGAACCTCCTACGAGCAGTACTTC many . TRBJ2-7 TRBV7-8
CSASSGGGYNEQFF TGCAGTGCTTCGAGCGGGGGGGGCTACAATGAGCAGTTCTTC many TRBD2 TRBJ2-1 TRBV20-1
CASSRLAVGSYEQYF TGTGCCAGCAGCCGACTAGCGGTCGGTTCCTACGAGCAGTACTTC many TRBD2 TRBJ2-7 TRBV28
CSASHRDRVLSYEQYF TGCAGTGCTAGCCATCGGGACAGGGTCCTCTCCTACGAGCAGTACTTC few TRBD1 TRBJ2-7 TRBV20-1
CASSFTDRVNQPQHF TGTGCCAGCAGTTTCACGGACAGAGTCAATCAGCCCCAGCATTTT few . TRBJ1-5 TRBV28
CASSLVSYEQFF TGTGCCAGCAGCTTAGTCAGCTATGAGCAGTTCTTC many . TRBJ2-1 TRBV7-9
CASSPSGRRETQYF TGTGCCAGCAGTCCTAGCGGGAGGCGAGAGACCCAGTACTTC few TRBD2 TRBJ2-5 TRBV27
CASSFGLAASYEQYF TGTGCCAGCAGTTTTGGGCTAGCGGCTTCCTACGAGCAGTACTTC many TRBD2 TRBJ2-7 TRBV12-3/TRBV12-4
CASSLLWDRANSPLHF TGCGCCAGCAGCTTATTATGGGACAGGGCGAATTCACCCCTCCACTTT many TRBD1 TRBJ1-6 TRBV5-1
CASSLDGLPGNTIYF TGTGCCAGCAGTCTGGACGGACTTCCGGGAAACACCATATATTTT many . TRBJ1-3 TRBV27
CASSFVTGNTGELFF TGCGCCAGCAGCTTCGTGACAGGAAACACCGGGGAGCTGTTTTTT many . TRBJ2-2 TRBV5-1
CASSFWTGLAKNIQYF TGTGCCAGCAGCTTCTGGACAGGCCTAGCCAAAAACATTCAGTACTTC many TRBD1 TRBJ2-4 TRBV5-6
CSARPLRSINYGYTF TGCAGTGCTAGGCCCCTCCGGAGCATTAACTATGGCTACACCTTC many . TRBJ1-2 TRBV20-1
CASSVGPRSSYEQYF TGTGCCAGCAGCGTAGGTCCCCGGAGCTCCTACGAGCAGTACTTC many . TRBJ2-7 TRBV9
CASSLGDPAPPLHF TGCGCCAGCAGCTTGGGAGACCCTGCTCCACCCCTCCACTTT many . TRBJ1-6 TRBV5-1
CASSLPKTSGRALDEQFF TGTGCCAGCAGCTTACCGAAAACTAGCGGGAGGGCCCTCGATGAGCAGTTCTTC few TRBD2 TRBJ2-1 TRBV7-2
CASSLADGVRAFF TGTGCCAGCAGCTTAGCCGACGGGGTTAGGGCTTTCTTT many . TRBJ1-1 TRBV7-2
CASSPTQNRELFF TGTGCCAGCAGTCCAACACAAAACCGGGAGCTGTTTTTT many . TRBJ2-2 TRBV28
CASSLTGTVLRETQYF TGTGCCAGCAGCCTCACCGGGACAGTCCTGAGAGAGACCCAGTACTTC many TRBD1 TRBJ2-5 TRBV7-3
CASSLAGLAGVETQYF TGCGCCAGCAGCTTGGCGGGACTAGCGGGGGTGGAGACCCAGTACTTC many TRBD2 TRBJ2-5 TRBV5-1
CAIRIQGVNSPLHF TGTGCCATCAGGATACAGGGGGTCAATTCACCCCTCCACTTT many TRBD1 TRBJ1-6 TRBV10-3
CASSSRVLSTDTQYF TGTGCCAGCAGCTCCAGGGTCTTAAGCACAGATACGCAGTATTTT many . TRBJ2-3 TRBV7-9